The rows below give T cell receptor beta chains drawn from one sample of a study of cytomegalovirus exposure and HLA in healthy donors. Only in-frame clones appear in the TCRdb table, and some are missing; sequencing was by immunoSEQ multiplex PCR. Among 200,000 to 250,000 clones listed, approximately 79% were seen once. The sequencing sample was made of PBMCs. These receptors originate from a girl aged 2-15 years in good health and CMV-seronegative. Both conserved end residues are part of each CDR3. The D gene is left open where the match is weak. Clone size, where shown, is once, few, many, or a class for clones that have expanded.

cdr3_length	v_call	d_call	j_call	clone_size	cdr3_nt	cdr3_aa
14	TRBV7-6	-	TRBJ2-1	-	TGTGCCAGCAGCCGCATCGGGGAATACAATGAGCAGTTCTTC	CASSRIGEYNEQFF
15	TRBV9	TRBD2	TRBJ2-7	-	TGTGCCAGCAGCCCAGGGACTAGCGGGGGGAACGAGCAGTACTTC	CASSPGTSGGNEQYF
14	TRBV6-1	-	TRBJ1-6	-	TGTGCCAGCACCTTAATAGACAGCGACTCACCCCTCCACTTT	CASTLIDSDSPLHF
18	TRBV11-2	-	TRBJ2-1	-	TGTGCCAGCAGCTTAAACGCACAGGTGGTGGTGGCCTACAATGAGCAGTTCTTC	CASSLNAQVVVAYNEQFF
15	TRBV27	TRBD2	TRBJ2-7	-	TGTGCCAGCAGTTGGACTAGCGGGACAACCTACGAGCAGTACTTC	CASSWTSGTTYEQYF
15	TRBV2	-	TRBJ1-1	-	TGTGCCAGCAGTGACTCGGGGCGGGGTATCACTGAAGCTTTCTTT	CASSDSGRGITEAFF
16	TRBV19	-	TRBJ2-3	-	TGTGCCAGTAGTACCGACCGAGCGACGGTGACAGATACGCAGTATTTT	CASSTDRATVTDTQYF
13	TRBV6-6	TRBD1	TRBJ1-1	-	TGTGCCAGCACCGACAGGGGGCTAACTGAAGCTTTCTTT	CASTDRGLTEAFF
15	TRBV5-1	TRBD1	TRBJ1-2	-	TGCGCCAGCAGCCCGCGGACAGGGTGGCACTATGGCTACACCTTC	CASSPRTGWHYGYTF
16	TRBV5-1	TRBD2	TRBJ2-7	-	TGCGCCAGCACCACGGCGGGCGGGGGGGCGCTTTACGAGCAGTACTTC	CASTTAGGGALYEQYF
15	TRBV4-2	-	TRBJ2-5	-	TGTGCCAGCAGCCAAGTAGGCAGGGATCAAGAGACCCAGTACTTC	CASSQVGRDQETQYF
15	TRBV5-1	-	TRBJ1-1	-	TGCGCCAGCAGCTTTCCCCGACAGAGGAACACTGAAGCTTTCTTT	CASSFPRQRNTEAFF
14	TRBV30	TRBD1	TRBJ1-1	few	TGTGCCTGGAGTGCACAGGGGGCGGGCACTGAAGCTTTCTTT	CAWSAQGAGTEAFF
13	TRBV5-6	TRBD1	TRBJ1-2	-	TGTGCCAGCAGCTCGGGACAGGGTCATGGCTACACCTTC	CASSSGQGHGYTF
16	TRBV29-1	-	TRBJ2-3	-	TGCAGCGTTGACCCCAGGTCCCTTCCAGTAAGAGATACGCAGTATTTT	CSVDPRSLPVRDTQYF
17	TRBV11-2	-	TRBJ1-1	-	TGTGCCAGCAGCTTAGGATTGAGAGGGAGGGCGAACACTGAAGCTTTCTTT	CASSLGLRGRANTEAFF
14	TRBV7-9	-	TRBJ1-3	-	TGTGCCAGCAGCCCCAAGCCCTCTGGAAACACCATATATTTT	CASSPKPSGNTIYF
15	TRBV9	-	TRBJ1-1	once	TGTGCCAGCAGTGAGGGGGGGGGAGTTCTCACTGAAGCTTTCTTT	CASSEGGGVLTEAFF
13	TRBV9	TRBD1	TRBJ1-2	-	TGTGCCAGCAGCGGGGACAGGGACTATGGCTACACCTTC	CASSGDRDYGYTF